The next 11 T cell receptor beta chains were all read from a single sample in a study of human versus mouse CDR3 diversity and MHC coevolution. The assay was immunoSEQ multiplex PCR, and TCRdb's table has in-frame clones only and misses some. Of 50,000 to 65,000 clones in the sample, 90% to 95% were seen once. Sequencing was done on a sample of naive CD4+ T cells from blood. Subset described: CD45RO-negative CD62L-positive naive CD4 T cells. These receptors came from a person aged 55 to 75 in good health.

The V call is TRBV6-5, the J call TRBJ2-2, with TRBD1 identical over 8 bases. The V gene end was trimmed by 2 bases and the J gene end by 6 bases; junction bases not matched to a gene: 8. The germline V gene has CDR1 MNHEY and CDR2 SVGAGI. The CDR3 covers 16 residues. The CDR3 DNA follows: TGTGCCAGCAGTTACCCCGCTGGACAGGGTTCCGGGGAGCTGTTTTTT. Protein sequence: CASSYPAGQGSGELFF.

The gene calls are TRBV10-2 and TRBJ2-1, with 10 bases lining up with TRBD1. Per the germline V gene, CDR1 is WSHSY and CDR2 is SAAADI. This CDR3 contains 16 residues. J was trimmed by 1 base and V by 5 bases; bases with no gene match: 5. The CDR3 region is CASSTRDRGSYNEQFF. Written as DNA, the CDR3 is TGCGCCAGCAGTACACGGGACAGGGGTTCCTACAATGAGCAGTTCTTC.

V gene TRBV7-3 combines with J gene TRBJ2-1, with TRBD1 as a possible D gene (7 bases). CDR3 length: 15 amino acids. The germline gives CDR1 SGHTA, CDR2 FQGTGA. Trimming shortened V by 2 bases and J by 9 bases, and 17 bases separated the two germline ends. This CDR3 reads CASSLGSGGLSEQFF. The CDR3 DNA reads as TGTGCCAGCAGCTTAGGGTCAGGGGGGCTTAGTGAGCAGTTCTTC.

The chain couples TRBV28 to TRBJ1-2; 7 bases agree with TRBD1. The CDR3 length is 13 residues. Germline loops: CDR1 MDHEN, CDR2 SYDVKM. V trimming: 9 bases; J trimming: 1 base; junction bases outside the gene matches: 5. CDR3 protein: CASTGAYNYGYTF. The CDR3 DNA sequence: TGTGCCAGTACAGGGGCTTATAACTATGGCTACACCTTC.

The DNA for the CDR3 is TGTGCCAGCAAAACGCATACTAGCGGGGGGGAGGAGACCCAGTACTTC. Its translation: CASKTHTSGGEETQYF. The V gene is TRBV2, the J gene TRBJ2-5, with TRBD2 matching 13 bases. The CDR3 spans 16 residues. Germline CDR1 is SNHLY and CDR2 is FYNNEI. V gave up 7 bases and J gave up 5 bases; unmatched junction bases: 10. The entire variable domain, with the rest obtained from reference TRBV2 and TRBJ2-5, is as follows: EPEVTQTPSHQVTQMGQEVILRCVPISNHLYFYWYRQILGQKVEFLVSFYNNEISEKSEIFDDQFSVERPDGSNFTLKIRSTKLEDSAMYFCASKTHTSGGEETQYFGPGTRLLVL.

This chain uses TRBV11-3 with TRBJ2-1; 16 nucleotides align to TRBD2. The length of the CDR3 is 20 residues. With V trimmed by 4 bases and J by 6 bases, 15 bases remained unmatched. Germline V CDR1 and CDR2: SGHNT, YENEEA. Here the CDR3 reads CASSSGLAGGDGWRANEQFF. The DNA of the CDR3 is TGTGCCAGCAGCTCGGGACTAGCGGGAGGGGATGGGTGGAGGGCCAATGAGCAGTTCTTC.

CDR3 nucleotides: TGTGCCAGCAGCTCTGGGGGGACTGGCTATGGCTACACCTTC. Protein: CASSSGGTGYGYTF. The rearrangement joins TRBV7-2 to TRBJ1-2; maybe TRBD1 (5 bases). The V gene's germline CDR1 is SGHTA and CDR2 FQGNSA. The ends were cut back, 4 bases at V and 4 bases at J, with 13 bases in the middle. This CDR3 is built from 14 residues.

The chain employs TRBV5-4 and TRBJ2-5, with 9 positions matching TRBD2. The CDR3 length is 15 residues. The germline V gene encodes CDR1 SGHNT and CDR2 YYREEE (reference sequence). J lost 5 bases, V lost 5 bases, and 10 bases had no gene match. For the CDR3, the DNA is TGTGCCAGCAGTGGAGGTAGCGGGAGTTCTGAGACCCAGTACTTC. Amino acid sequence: CASSGGSGSSETQYF.

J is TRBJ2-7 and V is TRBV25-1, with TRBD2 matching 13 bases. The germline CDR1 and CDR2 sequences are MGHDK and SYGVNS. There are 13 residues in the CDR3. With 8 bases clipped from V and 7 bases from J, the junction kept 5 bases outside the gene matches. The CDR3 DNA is TGTGCCAGCGGGACTAGCGGGACCTTTGAGCAGTACTTC. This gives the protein CASGTSGTFEQYF.

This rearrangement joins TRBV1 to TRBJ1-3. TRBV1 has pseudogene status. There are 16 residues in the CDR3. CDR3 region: CTSSQVPVSSGNTIYF. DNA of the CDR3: TGCACCAGCAGCCAAGTCCCGGTAAGCTCTGGAAACACCATATATTTT.

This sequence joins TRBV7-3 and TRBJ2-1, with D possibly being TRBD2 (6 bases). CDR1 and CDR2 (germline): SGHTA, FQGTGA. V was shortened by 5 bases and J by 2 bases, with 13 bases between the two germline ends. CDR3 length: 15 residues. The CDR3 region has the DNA TGTGCCAGCAGCCTGGTTTCTAGCGCCTACAATGAGCAGTTCTTC. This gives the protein CASSLVSSAYNEQFF.